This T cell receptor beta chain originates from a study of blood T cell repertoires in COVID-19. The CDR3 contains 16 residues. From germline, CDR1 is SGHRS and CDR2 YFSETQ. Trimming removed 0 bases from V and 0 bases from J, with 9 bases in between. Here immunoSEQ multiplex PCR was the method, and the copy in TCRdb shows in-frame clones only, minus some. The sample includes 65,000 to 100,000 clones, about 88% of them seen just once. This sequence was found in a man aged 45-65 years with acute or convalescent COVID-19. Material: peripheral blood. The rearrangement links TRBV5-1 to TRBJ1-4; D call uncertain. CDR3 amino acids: CASSLGGGATNEKLFF. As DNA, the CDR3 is TGCGCCAGCAGCTTGGGGGGAGGCGCAACTAATGAAAAACTGTTTTTT.